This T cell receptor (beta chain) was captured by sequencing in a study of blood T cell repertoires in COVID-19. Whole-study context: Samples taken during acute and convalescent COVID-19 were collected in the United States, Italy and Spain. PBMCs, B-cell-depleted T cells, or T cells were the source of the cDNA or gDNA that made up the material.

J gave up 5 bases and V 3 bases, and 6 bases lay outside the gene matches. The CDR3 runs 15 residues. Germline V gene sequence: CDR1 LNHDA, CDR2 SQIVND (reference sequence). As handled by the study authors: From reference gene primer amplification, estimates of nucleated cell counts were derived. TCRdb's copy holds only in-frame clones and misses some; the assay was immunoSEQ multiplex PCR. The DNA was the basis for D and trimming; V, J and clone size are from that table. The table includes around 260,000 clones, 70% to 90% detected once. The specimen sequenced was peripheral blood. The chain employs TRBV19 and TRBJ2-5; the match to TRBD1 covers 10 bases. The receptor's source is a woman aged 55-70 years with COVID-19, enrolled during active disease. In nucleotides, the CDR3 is TGTGCCAGTAGTATGGGACAGGGGTGGGAGGAGACCCAGTACTTC. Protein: CASSMGQGWEETQYF.